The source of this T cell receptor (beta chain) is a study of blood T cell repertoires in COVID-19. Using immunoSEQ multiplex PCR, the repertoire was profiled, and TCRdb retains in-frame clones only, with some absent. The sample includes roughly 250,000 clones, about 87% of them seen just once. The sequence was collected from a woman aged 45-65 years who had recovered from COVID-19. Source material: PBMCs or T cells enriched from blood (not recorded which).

CDR3 sequence reads: CASSRLSRQVTNYGYTF. In nucleotides, the CDR3 is TGTGCCAGCAGTCGCCTTTCCCGGCAGGTCACTAACTATGGCTACACCTTC. The V call is TRBV7-6, the J call TRBJ1-2; D call uncertain. CDR3 length: 17 residues. The V end was cut by 6 bases, the J end by 0 bases, with 20 bases between. CDR1 is SGHVS and CDR2 is FNYEAQ in the germline V gene.